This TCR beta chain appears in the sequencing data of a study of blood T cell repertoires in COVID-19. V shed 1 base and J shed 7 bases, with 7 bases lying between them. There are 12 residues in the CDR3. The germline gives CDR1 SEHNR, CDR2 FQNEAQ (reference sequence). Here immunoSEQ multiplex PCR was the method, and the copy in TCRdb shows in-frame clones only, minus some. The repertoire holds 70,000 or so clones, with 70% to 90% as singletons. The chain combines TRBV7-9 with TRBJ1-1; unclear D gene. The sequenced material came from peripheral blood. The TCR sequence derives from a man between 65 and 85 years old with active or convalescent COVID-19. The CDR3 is CASSLGRGEAFF. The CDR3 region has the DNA TGTGCCAGCAGCTTAGGACGAGGTGAAGCTTTCTTT. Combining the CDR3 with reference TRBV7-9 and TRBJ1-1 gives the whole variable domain DTGVSQNPRHKITKRGQNVTFRCDPISEHNRLYWYRQTLGQGPEFLTYFQNEAQLEKSRLLSDRFSAERPKGSFSTLEIQRTEQGDSAMYLCASSLGRGEAFFGQGTRLTVV.